A selection of T cell receptor beta chains follows, all from one sample in a study of response to subunit inactivated influenza vaccine. TCRdb re-called the RT-PCR reads with MiXCR, one entry per CDR3 protein. The sample records almost 250,000 distinct CDR3 sequences, more than 9% being singletons. Sequenced here: non-naive T cells sorted from PBMCs, sampled less than 15 days before vaccination. These receptors all stem from a man aged 50 or older who received an inactivated influenza vaccine. The CDR3 runs from the conserved cysteine through the conserved F or W. The D gene is left open where the match is weak. Where a row states a size, it is once, few, many or the class of an expanded clone; other rows omit it.

D: .
size: .
J: TRBJ2-1
V: TRBV5-4
CDR3: CVTGGDMDNEQFF
DNA: TGTGTCACCGGGGGCGATATGGACAATGAGCAGTTCTTC

D: .
size: many
J: TRBJ2-1
V: TRBV20-1
CDR3: CSARGVGWSYNEQFF
DNA: TGCAGTGCTAGAGGAGTGGGTTGGTCCTACAATGAGCAGTTCTTC

D: TRBD2
size: few
J: TRBJ2-1
V: TRBV30
CDR3: CAWSARLAGRNNEQFF
DNA: TGTGCCTGGAGTGCCCGACTAGCGGGGCGCAACAATGAGCAGTTCTTC

D: .
size: .
J: TRBJ2-1
V: TRBV6-1
CDR3: CASSALLPAVEQFF
DNA: TGTGCCAGCAGTGCCCTATTGCCGGCCGTTGAGCAGTTCTTC

D: TRBD2
size: many
J: TRBJ2-4
V: TRBV11-2
CDR3: CASSFGLAGGQNIQYF
DNA: TGTGCCAGCAGCTTCGGACTAGCGGGAGGACAAAACATTCAGTACTTC

D: .
size: few
J: TRBJ2-7
V: TRBV20-1
CDR3: CSARVNHRERGYEQYF
DNA: TGCAGTGCTAGAGTTAACCACAGGGAGCGTGGGTACGAGCAGTACTTC

D: TRBD2
size: .
J: TRBJ2-3
V: TRBV11-1
CDR3: CASSSKVRLAGVQGTQYF
DNA: TGTGCCAGCAGCTCAAAGGTTCGACTAGCGGGGGTTCAGGGTACGCAGTATTTT

D: TRBD1
size: .
J: TRBJ2-1
V: TRBV2
CDR3: CASSLGGQGYNEQFF
DNA: TGTGCCAGCAGCCTAGGGGGACAGGGATACAATGAGCAGTTCTTC

D: TRBD2
size: .
J: TRBJ2-1
V: TRBV27
CDR3: CASNELSGSAYNEQFF
DNA: TGTGCCAGCAATGAATTAAGCGGGAGTGCCTACAATGAGCAGTTCTTC

D: TRBD1
size: many
J: TRBJ1-1
V: TRBV29-1
CDR3: CSARVRTGGTEAFF
DNA: TGCAGCGCCCGAGTCCGGACAGGTGGGACTGAAGCTTTCTTT

D: .
size: .
J: TRBJ2-1
V: TRBV24-1
CDR3: CATSGAPPGNEQFF
DNA: TGTGCCACCAGTGGGGCTCCCCCGGGCAATGAGCAGTTCTTC

D: .
size: .
J: TRBJ1-2
V: TRBV28
CDR3: CASSSPDRPGYTF
DNA: TGTGCCAGCAGTTCACCCGACAGGCCTGGCTACACCTTC

D: TRBD1
size: .
J: TRBJ1-5
V: TRBV6-2/TRBV6-3
CDR3: CASRDRVDQPQHF
DNA: TGTGCCAGCAGGGACAGGGTTGACCAGCCCCAGCATTTT

D: .
size: .
J: TRBJ2-2
V: TRBV18
CDR3: CASSRLKDRELFF
DNA: TGTGCCAGCTCACGCTTGAAGGACCGGGAGCTGTTTTTT

D: .
size: few
J: TRBJ2-5
V: TRBV20-1
CDR3: CSARDTLAIRETQYF
DNA: TGCAGTGCTAGAGATACTTTAGCGATTCGGGAGACCCAGTACTTC

D: TRBD2
size: .
J: TRBJ2-5
V: TRBV7-8
CDR3: CASSLVPGTSGMQETQYF
DNA: TGTGCCAGCAGCTTAGTTCCCGGGACTAGCGGGATGCAAGAGACCCAGTACTTC

D: TRBD1
size: many
J: TRBJ2-7
V: TRBV2
CDR3: CASKGTGAYEQYF
DNA: TGTGCCAGCAAAGGGACAGGGGCCTACGAGCAGTACTTC

D: .
size: .
J: TRBJ1-1
V: TRBV7-6
CDR3: CASSSGLRRFSTDTEAFF
DNA: TGTGCCAGCAGCTCGGGGCTACGACGGTTTTCAACCGACACTGAAGCTTTCTTT

D: TRBD1
size: few
J: TRBJ1-1
V: TRBV7-9
CDR3: CASSSVGQVATEAFF
DNA: TGTGCCAGCAGCTCAGTGGGACAGGTGGCAACTGAAGCTTTCTTT

D: .
size: many
J: TRBJ2-3
V: TRBV5-1
CDR3: CASSLDGLTDTQYF
DNA: TGCGCCAGCAGCTTGGACGGCCTCACAGATACGCAGTATTTT

D: .
size: many
J: TRBJ2-1
V: TRBV3-1
CDR3: CASSRSNEQFF
DNA: TGTGCCAGCAGCCGGAGCAATGAGCAGTTCTTC

D: TRBD1
size: few
J: TRBJ1-5
V: TRBV12-3/TRBV12-4
CDR3: CASRATGYQPQHF
DNA: TGTGCCAGCAGAGCGACAGGGTATCAGCCCCAGCATTTT

D: .
size: many
J: TRBJ2-1
V: TRBV12-3/TRBV12-4
CDR3: CASRRGASGDNEQFF
DNA: TGTGCCAGCAGGAGGGGGGCTAGCGGTGACAATGAGCAGTTCTTC

D: .
size: .
J: TRBJ2-3
V: TRBV11-2
CDR3: CASRTNSAADTQYF
DNA: TGTGCCAGCAGAACAAATAGCGCCGCAGATACGCAGTATTTT

D: .
size: few
J: TRBJ2-5
V: TRBV3-1
CDR3: CASSNAAETQYF
DNA: TGTGCCAGCAGCAACGCGGCAGAGACCCAGTACTTC

D: .
size: few
J: TRBJ1-5
V: TRBV7-2
CDR3: CASSFQGTGNQPQHF
DNA: TGTGCCAGCAGCTTCCAGGGGACGGGCAATCAGCCCCAGCATTTT

D: .
size: few
J: TRBJ1-2
V: TRBV5-5
CDR3: CASSLAAGTEYGYTF
DNA: TGTGCCAGCAGCTTGGCCGCCGGGACGGAATATGGCTACACCTTC

D: .
size: few
J: TRBJ1-5
V: TRBV29-1
CDR3: CSVRGQPQHF
DNA: TGCAGCGTTCGGGGTCAGCCCCAGCATTTT

D: .
size: many
J: TRBJ2-1
V: TRBV4-3
CDR3: CASSQDMFRQFF
DNA: TGCGCCAGCAGCCAAGATATGTTTCGGCAGTTCTTC

D: .
size: many
J: TRBJ1-2
V: TRBV11-2
CDR3: CASSFLGNRGYTF
DNA: TGTGCCAGCAGCTTCCTAGGGAATCGAGGCTACACCTTC

D: TRBD1
size: many
J: TRBJ1-5
V: TRBV20-1
CDR3: CSARPGTGGRNQPQHF
DNA: TGCAGTGCTAGACCCGGGACAGGGGGCCGCAATCAGCCCCAGCATTTT

D: .
size: .
J: TRBJ1-3
V: TRBV4-1
CDR3: CASSQGTSSGNTIYF
DNA: TGCGCCAGCAGCCAAGGGACATCCTCAGGAAACACCATATATTTT

D: .
size: .
J: TRBJ1-2
V: TRBV7-9
CDR3: CASSSANPGYRYGYTF
DNA: TGTGCCAGCAGCTCGGCGAACCCAGGGTATCGCTATGGCTACACCTTC

D: .
size: many
J: TRBJ1-5
V: TRBV12-3/TRBV12-4
CDR3: CASRAGVGQDFNQPQHF
DNA: TGTGCCAGCAGGGCAGGAGTAGGGCAGGACTTCAATCAGCCCCAGCATTTT

D: TRBD2
size: few
J: TRBJ2-3
V: TRBV20-1
CDR3: CSARLTSGRADTQYF
DNA: TGCAGTGCTAGACTGACTAGCGGGAGAGCAGATACGCAGTATTTT

D: TRBD1
size: few
J: TRBJ2-5
V: TRBV6-6
CDR3: CASSETAGGETQYF
DNA: TGTGCCAGCAGCGAAACAGCAGGGGGAGAGACCCAGTACTTC

D: .
size: many
J: TRBJ1-1
V: TRBV5-6
CDR3: CASSSIGTEAFF
DNA: TGTGCCAGCAGTTCCATAGGGACTGAAGCTTTCTTT

D: TRBD2
size: .
J: TRBJ2-7
V: TRBV5-4
CDR3: CASAPPPSSGRNYEQYF
DNA: TGTGCCAGCGCTCCACCACCCAGCAGCGGGAGGAACTACGAGCAGTACTTC

D: TRBD2
size: few
J: TRBJ2-5
V: TRBV19
CDR3: CASSISFGGGAIGETQYF
DNA: TGTGCCAGTAGTATAAGTTTTGGCGGGGGGGCCATTGGAGAGACCCAGTACTTC

D: .
size: many
J: TRBJ2-7
V: TRBV7-2
CDR3: CASSLAGDYEQYF
DNA: TGTGCCAGCAGCTTAGCCGGGGATTACGAGCAGTACTTC

D: TRBD1
size: .
J: TRBJ2-3
V: TRBV4-1
CDR3: CASSRDRYPTDTQYF
DNA: TGCGCCAGCAGCCGGGACAGGTACCCCACAGATACGCAGTATTTT

D: .
size: .
J: TRBJ2-3
V: TRBV6-5
CDR3: CASSYSPGTDTQYF
DNA: TGTGCCAGCAGTTACTCACCCGGGACAGATACGCAGTATTTT

D: .
size: .
J: TRBJ1-2
V: TRBV12-3/TRBV12-4
CDR3: CASSTTGSGYTF
DNA: TGTGCCAGCAGCACCACAGGGTCTGGGTACACCTTC

D: TRBD1
size: .
J: TRBJ1-2
V: TRBV15
CDR3: CATSRDFRRDRGFRYGYTF
DNA: TGTGCCACCAGCAGAGATTTTCGCCGGGACAGGGGTTTTCGCTATGGCTACACCTTC

D: .
size: .
J: TRBJ2-7
V: TRBV5-6
CDR3: CASSSTGYYEQYF
DNA: TGTGCCAGCAGCTCGACAGGATACTACGAGCAGTACTTC

D: TRBD1
size: .
J: TRBJ2-1
V: TRBV20-1
CDR3: CSAVNRGASSYNEQFF
DNA: TGCAGTGCCGTGAACAGGGGAGCAAGCTCCTACAATGAGCAGTTCTTC

D: TRBD2
size: many
J: TRBJ2-3
V: TRBV11-2
CDR3: CASRPGTSGRTDTQYF
DNA: TGTGCCAGCAGACCCGGGACTAGCGGTCGCACAGATACGCAGTATTTT

D: TRBD1
size: few
J: TRBJ2-5
V: TRBV24-1
CDR3: CATMGRGRETQYF
DNA: TGTGCCACCATGGGCAGGGGGAGAGAGACCCAGTACTTC

D: .
size: many
J: TRBJ2-1
V: TRBV12-3/TRBV12-4
CDR3: CASSLRTGIYNEQFF
DNA: TGTGCCAGCAGTTTAAGAACAGGGATCTACAATGAGCAGTTCTTC

D: .
size: few
J: TRBJ1-6
V: TRBV6-1
CDR3: CASSPSGGGSYNSPLHF
DNA: TGTGCCAGCAGCCCCTCCGGGGGCGGCTCCTATAATTCACCCCTCCACTTT

D: .
size: few
J: TRBJ1-2
V: TRBV4-1
CDR3: CASSQVSQGGYGYTF
DNA: TGCGCCAGCAGCCAAGTCAGTCAGGGCGGGTATGGCTACACCTTC

D: TRBD1
size: few
J: TRBJ2-5
V: TRBV6-2/TRBV6-3
CDR3: CASRRGQGVQETQYF
DNA: TGTGCCAGCAGACGCGGACAGGGGGTCCAAGAGACCCAGTACTTC

D: .
size: .
J: TRBJ2-2
V: TRBV15
CDR3: CATSRDRQQGPGELFF
DNA: TGTGCCACCAGCAGAGATCGACAACAGGGTCCCGGGGAGCTGTTTTTT

D: .
size: few
J: TRBJ1-2
V: TRBV5-1
CDR3: CASSAAEQGFYGYTF
DNA: TGCGCCAGCAGCGCCGCCGAACAGGGCTTCTATGGCTACACCTTC

D: .
size: few
J: TRBJ1-2
V: TRBV6-2/TRBV6-3
CDR3: CASDSLIPQGDGYTF
DNA: TGTGCCAGCGATTCCCTTATCCCCCAGGGTGATGGCTACACCTTC